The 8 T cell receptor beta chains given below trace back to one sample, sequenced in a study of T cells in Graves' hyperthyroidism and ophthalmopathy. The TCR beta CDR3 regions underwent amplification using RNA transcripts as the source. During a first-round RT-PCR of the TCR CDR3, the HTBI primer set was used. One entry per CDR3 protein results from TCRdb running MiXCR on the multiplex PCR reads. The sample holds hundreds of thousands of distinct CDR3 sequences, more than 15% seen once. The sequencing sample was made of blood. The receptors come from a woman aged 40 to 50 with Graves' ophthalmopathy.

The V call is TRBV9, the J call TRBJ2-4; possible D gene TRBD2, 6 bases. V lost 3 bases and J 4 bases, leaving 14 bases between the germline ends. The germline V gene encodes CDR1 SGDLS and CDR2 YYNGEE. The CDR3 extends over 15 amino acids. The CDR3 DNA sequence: TGTGCCAGCAGCGCCAGCCCCGGGACTAAAAACATTCAGTACTTC. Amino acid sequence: CASSASPGTKNIQYF.

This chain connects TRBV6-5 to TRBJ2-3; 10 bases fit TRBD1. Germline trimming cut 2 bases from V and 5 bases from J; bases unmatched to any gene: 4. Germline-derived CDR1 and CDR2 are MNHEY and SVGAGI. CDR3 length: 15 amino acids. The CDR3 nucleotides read TGTGCCAGCAGTTACCGACAGGGGGCTTTAGATACGCAGTATTTT. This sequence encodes CASSYRQGALDTQYF.

In DNA, the CDR3 is TGCAGTGCTAGAGCAACAGGGGCTCCCCTCCACTTT. Translating gives CSARATGAPLHF. The chain links TRBV20-1 to TRBJ1-6; the match to TRBD1 covers 7 bases. V lost 1 base and J lost 13; bases outside the gene matches: 4. This CDR3 comprises 12 residues. CDR1 and CDR2 from the germline V gene are DFQATT and SNEGSKA (reference sequence).

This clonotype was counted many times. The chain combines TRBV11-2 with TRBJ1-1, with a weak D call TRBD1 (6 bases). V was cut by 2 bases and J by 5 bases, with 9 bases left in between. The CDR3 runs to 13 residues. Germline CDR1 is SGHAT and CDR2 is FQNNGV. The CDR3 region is CASSLSGETEAFF. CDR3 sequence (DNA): TGTGCCAGCAGCTTATCAGGGGAGACTGAAGCTTTCTTT.

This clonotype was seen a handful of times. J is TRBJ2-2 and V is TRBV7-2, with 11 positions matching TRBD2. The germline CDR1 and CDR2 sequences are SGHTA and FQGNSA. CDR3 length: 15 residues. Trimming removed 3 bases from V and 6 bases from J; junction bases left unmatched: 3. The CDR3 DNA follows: TGTGCCAGCAGCTTTAGCGGGAGGGCCGCCGGGGAGCTGTTTTTT. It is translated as CASSFSGRAAGELFF.

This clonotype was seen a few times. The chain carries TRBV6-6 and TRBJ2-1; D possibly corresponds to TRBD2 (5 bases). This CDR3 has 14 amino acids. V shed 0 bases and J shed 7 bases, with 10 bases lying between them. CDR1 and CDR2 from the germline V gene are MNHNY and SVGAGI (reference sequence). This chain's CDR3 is CASSYSGVRNEQFF. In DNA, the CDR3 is TGTGCCAGCAGTTACTCCGGGGTAAGAAATGAGCAGTTCTTC.

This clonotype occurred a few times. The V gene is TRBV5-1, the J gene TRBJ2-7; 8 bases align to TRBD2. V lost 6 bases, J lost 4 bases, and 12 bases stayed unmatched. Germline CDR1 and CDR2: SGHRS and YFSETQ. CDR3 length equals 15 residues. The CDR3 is CASNSFGAGVYEQYF. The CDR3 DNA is TGCGCCAGCAATTCGTTCGGAGCGGGAGTGTACGAGCAGTACTTC.

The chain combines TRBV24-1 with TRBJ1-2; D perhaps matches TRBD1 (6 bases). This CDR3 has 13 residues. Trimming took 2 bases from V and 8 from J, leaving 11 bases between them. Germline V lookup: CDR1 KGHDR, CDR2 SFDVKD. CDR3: CATSDSGGSGYTF. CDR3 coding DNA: TGTGCCACCAGTGATTCGGGGGGCAGCGGCTACACCTTC.